This TCR beta chain was documented in a study of OX40 agonist ivuxolimab in advanced cancers. Study-wide background: Participants averaged approximately 61 years of age (range roughly 23 to 79) and were approximately 81% male.

Comments on this clone: As yet, its antigen is unknown.

Findings and limits, study-wide: Relative to CD4+, CD8+ T cells held more expanded clones on average. Partial responders at 0.1-3.0 mg/kg had among the lowest clonal expansion.

The study sampled blood at baseline, cycle 4 day 1, and cycle 7 day 1. This CDR3 is 15 amino acids long. Germline V gene lookup returns CDR1 MNHNS and CDR2 SASEGT. Trimming removed 3 bases from V and 2 bases from J, with 11 bases in between. The method was immunoSEQ multiplex PCR; TCRdb's version includes in-frame clones alone and lacks a portion of them. This sample carries around 9,900 clones, 60% to 70% of them seen once, and the ten largest clones take around 26%. The rearrangement links TRBV6-1 to TRBJ1-5, with D perhaps TRBD1 (6 bases). The receptor was derived from an adult with an advanced solid tumor such as melanoma, head and neck, liver or kidney cancer. The input for sequencing was CD4+ or CD8+ T cells sorted from blood, taken in a trial of the OX40 agonist ivuxolimab. CDR3 in amino acids: CASSEIQGGNQPQHF. Here the CDR3 DNA reads TGTGCCAGCAGTGAGATACAGGGAGGCAATCAGCCCCAGCATTTT.